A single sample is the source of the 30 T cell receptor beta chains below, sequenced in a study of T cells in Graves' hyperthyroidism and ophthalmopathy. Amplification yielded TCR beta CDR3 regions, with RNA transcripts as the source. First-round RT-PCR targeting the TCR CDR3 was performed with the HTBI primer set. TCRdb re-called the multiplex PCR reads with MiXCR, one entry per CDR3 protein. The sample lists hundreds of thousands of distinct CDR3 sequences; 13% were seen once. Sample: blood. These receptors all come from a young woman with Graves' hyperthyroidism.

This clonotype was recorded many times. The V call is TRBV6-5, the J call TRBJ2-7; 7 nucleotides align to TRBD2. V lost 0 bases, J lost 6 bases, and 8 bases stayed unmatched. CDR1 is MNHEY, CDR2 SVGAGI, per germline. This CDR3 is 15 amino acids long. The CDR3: CASSYSKGRGGEQYF. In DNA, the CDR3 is TGTGCCAGCAGTTACTCGAAGGGGAGGGGAGGCGAGCAGTACTTC.

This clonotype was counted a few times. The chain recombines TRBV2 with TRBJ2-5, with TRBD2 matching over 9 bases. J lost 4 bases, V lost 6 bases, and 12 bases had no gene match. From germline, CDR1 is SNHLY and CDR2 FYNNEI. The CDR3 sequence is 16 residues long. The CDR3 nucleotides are TGTGCCAGCAGCCAGACTAGCGGAAATCTGGGAGAGACCCAGTACTTC. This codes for CASSQTSGNLGETQYF.

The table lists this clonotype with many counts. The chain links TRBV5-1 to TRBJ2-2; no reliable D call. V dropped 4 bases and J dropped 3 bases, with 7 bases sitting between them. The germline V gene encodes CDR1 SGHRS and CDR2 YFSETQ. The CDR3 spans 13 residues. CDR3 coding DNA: TGCGCCAGCAGCCCTGGAGACACCGGGGAGCTGTTTTTT. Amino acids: CASSPGDTGELFF.

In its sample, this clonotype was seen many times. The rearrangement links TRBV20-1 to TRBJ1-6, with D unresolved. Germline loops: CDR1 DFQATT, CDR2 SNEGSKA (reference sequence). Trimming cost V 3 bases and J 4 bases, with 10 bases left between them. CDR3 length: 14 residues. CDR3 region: CSASTNSYNSPLHF. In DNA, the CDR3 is TGCAGTGCTAGTACCAACTCGTATAATTCACCCCTCCACTTT.

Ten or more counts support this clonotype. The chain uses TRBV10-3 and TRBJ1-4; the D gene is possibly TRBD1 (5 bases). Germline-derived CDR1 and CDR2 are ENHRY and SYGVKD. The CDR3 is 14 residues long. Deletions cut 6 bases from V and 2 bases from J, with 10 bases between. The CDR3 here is CAIRAGPTNEKLFF. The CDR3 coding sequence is TGTGCCATCAGGGCGGGGCCCACTAATGAAAAACTGTTTTTT.

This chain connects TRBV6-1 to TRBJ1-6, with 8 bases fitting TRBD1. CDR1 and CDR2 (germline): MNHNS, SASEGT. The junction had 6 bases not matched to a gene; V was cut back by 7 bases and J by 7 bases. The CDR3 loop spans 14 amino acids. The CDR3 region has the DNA TGTGCCAGCATGATGGACAGGGTGAATTCACCCCTCCACTTT. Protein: CASMMDRVNSPLHF.

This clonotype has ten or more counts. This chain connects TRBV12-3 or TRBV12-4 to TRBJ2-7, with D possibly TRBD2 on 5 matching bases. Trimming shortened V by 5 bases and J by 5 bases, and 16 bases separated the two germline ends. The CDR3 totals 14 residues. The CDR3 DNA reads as TGTGCCAGCAGTCTCTCCGGGAACCCCGACGAGCAGTACTTC. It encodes CASSLSGNPDEQYF.

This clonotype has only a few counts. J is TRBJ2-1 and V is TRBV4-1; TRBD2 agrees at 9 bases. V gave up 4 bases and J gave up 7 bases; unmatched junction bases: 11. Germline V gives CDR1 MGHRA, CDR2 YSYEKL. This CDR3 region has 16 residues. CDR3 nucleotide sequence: TGCGCCAGCAGCCGCAAAAGTGGGGCGGGAGGGAATGAGCAGTTCTTC. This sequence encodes CASSRKSGAGGNEQFF.

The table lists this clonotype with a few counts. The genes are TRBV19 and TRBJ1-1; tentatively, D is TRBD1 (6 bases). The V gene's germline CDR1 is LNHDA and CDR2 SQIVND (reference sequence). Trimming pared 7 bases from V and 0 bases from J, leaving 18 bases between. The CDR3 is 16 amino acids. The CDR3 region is CASTPKGELMNTEAFF. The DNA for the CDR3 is TGTGCCAGTACCCCTAAGGGGGAACTCATGAACACTGAAGCTTTCTTT.

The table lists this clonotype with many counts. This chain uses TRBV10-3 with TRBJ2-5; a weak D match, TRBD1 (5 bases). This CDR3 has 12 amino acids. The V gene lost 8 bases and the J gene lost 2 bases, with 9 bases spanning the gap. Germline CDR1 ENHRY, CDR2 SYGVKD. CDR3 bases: TGTGCCATCGCCAGGGTACAAGAGACCCAGTACTTC. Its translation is CAIARVQETQYF.

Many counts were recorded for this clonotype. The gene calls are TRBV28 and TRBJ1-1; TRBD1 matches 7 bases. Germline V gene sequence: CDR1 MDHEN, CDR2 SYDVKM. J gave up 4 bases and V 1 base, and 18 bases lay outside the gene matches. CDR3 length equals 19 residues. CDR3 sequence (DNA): TGTGCCAGCAGTTTATTCATCCTGAGGGGGCGCACAGTGGGCACTGAAGCTTTCTTT. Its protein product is CASSLFILRGRTVGTEAFF.

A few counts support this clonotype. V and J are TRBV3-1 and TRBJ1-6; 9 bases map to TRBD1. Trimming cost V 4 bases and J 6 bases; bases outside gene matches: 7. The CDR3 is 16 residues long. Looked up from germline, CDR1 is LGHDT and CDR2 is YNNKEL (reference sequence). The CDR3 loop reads CASSPGTGISNSPLHF. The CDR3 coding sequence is TGTGCCAGCAGCCCCGGGACAGGGATTAGTAATTCACCCCTCCACTTT.

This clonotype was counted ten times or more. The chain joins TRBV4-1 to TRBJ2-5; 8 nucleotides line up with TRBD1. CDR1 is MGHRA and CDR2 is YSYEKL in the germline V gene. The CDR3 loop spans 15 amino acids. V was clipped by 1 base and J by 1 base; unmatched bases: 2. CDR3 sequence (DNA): TGCGCCAGCAGCCAAGCGGGACAGGTCCAAGAGACCCAGTACTTC. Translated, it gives CASSQAGQVQETQYF.

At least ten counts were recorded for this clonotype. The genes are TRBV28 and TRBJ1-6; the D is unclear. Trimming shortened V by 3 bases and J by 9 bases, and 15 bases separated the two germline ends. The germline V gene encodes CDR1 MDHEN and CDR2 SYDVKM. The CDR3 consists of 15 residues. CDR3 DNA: TGTGCCAGCAGTTTGGCAGGATACGAAATTTCACCCCTCCACTTT. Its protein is CASSLAGYEISPLHF.

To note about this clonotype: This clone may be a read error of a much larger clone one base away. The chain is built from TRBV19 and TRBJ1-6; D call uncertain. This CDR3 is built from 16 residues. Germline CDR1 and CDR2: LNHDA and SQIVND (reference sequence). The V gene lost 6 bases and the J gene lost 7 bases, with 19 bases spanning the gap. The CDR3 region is CASRITGLGRNSPLHF. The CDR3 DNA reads TGTGCCAGTAGGATCACCGGACTCGGAAGAAATTCACCCCTCCACTTT.

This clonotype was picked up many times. The CDR3 DNA sequence: TGCGCCAGCAGCCAAGATCGTTTTAGTCGGACTGAAGCTTTCTTT. Protein sequence: CASSQDRFSRTEAFF. The chain employs TRBV4-1 and TRBJ1-1; no clear D gene. The germline CDR1 and CDR2 sequences are MGHRA and YSYEKL. This CDR3 is built from 15 residues. Trimming removed 0 bases from V and 5 bases from J, with 13 bases in between.

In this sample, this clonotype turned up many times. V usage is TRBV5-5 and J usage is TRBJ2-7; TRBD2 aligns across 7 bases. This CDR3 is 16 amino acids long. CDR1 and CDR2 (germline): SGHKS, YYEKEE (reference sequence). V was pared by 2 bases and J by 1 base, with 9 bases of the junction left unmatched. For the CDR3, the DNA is TGTGCCAGCAGCTTAGCGGGATACCCCCCGTCCTACGAGCAGTACTTC. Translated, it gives CASSLAGYPPSYEQYF.

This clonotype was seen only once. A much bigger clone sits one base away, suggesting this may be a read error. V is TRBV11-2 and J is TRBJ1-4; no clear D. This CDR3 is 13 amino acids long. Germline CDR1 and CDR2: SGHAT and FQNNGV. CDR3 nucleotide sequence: TGTGCCAGCAGCTTAAGGCGTGGGGAAAAACTGCTTTTT. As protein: CASSLRRGEKLLF.

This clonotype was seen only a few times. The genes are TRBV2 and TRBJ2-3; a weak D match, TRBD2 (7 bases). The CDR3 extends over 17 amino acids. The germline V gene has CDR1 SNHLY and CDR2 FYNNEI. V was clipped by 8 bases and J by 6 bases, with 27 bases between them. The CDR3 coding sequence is TGTGCCAGCTATCGTGGCACCTCGAGGGGGGGCTCGGATACGCAGTATTTT. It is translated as CASYRGTSRGGSDTQYF.

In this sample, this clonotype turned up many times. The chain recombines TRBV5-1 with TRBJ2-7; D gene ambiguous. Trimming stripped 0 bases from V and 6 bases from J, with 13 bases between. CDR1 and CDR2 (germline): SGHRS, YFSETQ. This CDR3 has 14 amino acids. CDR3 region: CASSLDARISEQYF. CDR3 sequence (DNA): TGCGCCAGCAGCTTGGACGCTAGAATCAGCGAGCAGTACTTC. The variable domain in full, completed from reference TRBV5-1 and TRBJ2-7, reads KAGVTQTPRYLIKTRGQQVTLSCSPISGHRSVSWYQQTPGQGLQFLFEYFSETQRNKGNFPGRFSGRQFSNSRSEMNVSTLELGDSALYLCASSLDARISEQYFGPGTRLTVT.

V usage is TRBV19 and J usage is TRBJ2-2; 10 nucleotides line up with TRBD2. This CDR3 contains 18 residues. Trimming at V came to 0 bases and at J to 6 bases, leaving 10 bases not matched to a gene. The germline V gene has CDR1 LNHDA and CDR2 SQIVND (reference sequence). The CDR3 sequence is CASSIESLAGVEAGELFF. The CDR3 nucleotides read TGTGCCAGTAGTATAGAGTCCCTAGCGGGAGTTGAGGCCGGGGAGCTGTTTTTT. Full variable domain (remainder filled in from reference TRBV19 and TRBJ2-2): DGGITQSPKYLFRKEGQNVTLSCEQNLNHDAMYWYRQDPGQGLRLIYYSQIVNDFQKGDIAEGYSVSREKKESFPLTVTSAQKNPTAFYLCASSIESLAGVEAGELFFGEGSRLTVL.

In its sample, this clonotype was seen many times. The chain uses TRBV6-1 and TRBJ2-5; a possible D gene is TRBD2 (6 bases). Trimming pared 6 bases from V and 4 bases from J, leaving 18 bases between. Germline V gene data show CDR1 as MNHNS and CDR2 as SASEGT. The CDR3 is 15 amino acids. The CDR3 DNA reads TGTGCCAGCAGCCGCGGGGTCGGGGTGGGAGAGACCCAGTACTTC. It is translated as CASSRGVGVGETQYF.

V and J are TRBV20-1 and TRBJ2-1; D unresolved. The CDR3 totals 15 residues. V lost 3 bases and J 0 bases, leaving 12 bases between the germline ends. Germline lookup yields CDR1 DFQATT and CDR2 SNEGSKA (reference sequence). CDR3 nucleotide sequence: TGCAGTGCTAGTTCTTCGACAAACTCCTACAATGAGCAGTTCTTC. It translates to CSASSSTNSYNEQFF.

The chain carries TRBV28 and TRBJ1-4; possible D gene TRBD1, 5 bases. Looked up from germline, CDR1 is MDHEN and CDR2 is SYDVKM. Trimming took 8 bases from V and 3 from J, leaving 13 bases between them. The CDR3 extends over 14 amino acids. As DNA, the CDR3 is TGTGCCAGCGTGGGGGGGGGATCTAATGAAAAACTGTTTTTT. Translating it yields CASVGGGSNEKLFF.

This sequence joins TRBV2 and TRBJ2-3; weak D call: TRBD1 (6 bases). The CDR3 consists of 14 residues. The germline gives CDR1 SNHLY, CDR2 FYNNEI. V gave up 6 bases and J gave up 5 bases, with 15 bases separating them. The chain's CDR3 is CASSPGDPRDTQYF. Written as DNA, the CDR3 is TGTGCCAGCAGCCCAGGGGATCCTCGAGATACGCAGTATTTT. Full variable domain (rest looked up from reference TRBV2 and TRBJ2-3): EPEVTQTPSHQVTQMGQEVILRCVPISNHLYFYWYRQILGQKVEFLVSFYNNEISEKSEIFDDQFSVERPDGSNFTLKIRSTKLEDSAMYFCASSPGDPRDTQYFGPGTRLTVL.

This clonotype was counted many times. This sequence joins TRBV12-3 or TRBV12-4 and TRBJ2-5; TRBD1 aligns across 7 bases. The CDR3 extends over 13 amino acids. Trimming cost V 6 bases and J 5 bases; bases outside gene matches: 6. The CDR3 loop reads CASRLTGLETQYF. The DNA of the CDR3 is TGTGCCAGCAGGCTGACAGGGTTGGAGACCCAGTACTTC.

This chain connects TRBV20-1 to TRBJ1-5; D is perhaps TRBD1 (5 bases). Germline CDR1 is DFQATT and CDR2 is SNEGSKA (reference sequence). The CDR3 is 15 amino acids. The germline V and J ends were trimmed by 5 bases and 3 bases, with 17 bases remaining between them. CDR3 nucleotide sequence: TGCAGTGCTTTACCTGATCCAGGGTACAATCAGCCCCAGCATTTT. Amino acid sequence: CSALPDPGYNQPQHF.

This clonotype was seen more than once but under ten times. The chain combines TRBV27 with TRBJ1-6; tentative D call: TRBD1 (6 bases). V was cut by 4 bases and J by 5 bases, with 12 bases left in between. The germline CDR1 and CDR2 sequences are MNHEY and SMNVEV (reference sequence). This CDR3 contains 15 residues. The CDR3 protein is CASSWTESNNSPLHF. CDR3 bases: TGTGCCAGCAGTTGGACAGAATCGAATAATTCACCCCTCCACTTT.

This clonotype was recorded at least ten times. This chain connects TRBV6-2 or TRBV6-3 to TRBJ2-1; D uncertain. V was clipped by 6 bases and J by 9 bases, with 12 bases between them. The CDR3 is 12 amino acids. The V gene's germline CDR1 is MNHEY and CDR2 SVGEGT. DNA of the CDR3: TGTGCCAGCAGCAATTCTTTAGGTGAGCAGTTCTTC. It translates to CASSNSLGEQFF.

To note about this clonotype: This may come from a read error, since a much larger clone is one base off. For the CDR3, the DNA is TGCGCCAGCAGCTTAAGGGATACGCAGTGTTTT. It translates to CASSLRDTQCF. The chain couples TRBV5-1 to TRBJ2-3; D gene ambiguous. Per the germline V gene, CDR1 is SGHRS and CDR2 is YFSETQ. The CDR3 has 11 residues.